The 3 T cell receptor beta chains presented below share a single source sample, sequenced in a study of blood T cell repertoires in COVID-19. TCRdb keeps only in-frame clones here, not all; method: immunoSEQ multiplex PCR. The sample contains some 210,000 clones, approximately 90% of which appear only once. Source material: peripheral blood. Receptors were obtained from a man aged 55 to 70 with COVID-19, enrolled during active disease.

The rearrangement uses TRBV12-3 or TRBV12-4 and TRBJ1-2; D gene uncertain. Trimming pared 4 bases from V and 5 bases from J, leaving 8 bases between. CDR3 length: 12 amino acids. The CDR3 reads CASSYQAYGYTF. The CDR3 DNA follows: TGTGCCAGCAGTTACCAGGCGTATGGCTACACCTTC.

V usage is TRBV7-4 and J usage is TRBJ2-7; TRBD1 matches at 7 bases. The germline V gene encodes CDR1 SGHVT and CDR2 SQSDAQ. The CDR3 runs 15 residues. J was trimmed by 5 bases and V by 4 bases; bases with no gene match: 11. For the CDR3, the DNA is TGTGCCAGCAGCTCCAGACAGGGCTACAGTGACGAGCAGTACTTC. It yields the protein CASSSRQGYSDEQYF.

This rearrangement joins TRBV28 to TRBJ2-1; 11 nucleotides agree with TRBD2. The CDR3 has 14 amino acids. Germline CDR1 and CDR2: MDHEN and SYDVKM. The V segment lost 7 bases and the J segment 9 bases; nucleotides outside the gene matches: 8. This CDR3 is CASIPRGTSGEQFF. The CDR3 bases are TGTGCCAGCATCCCCCGGGGGACTAGCGGTGAGCAGTTCTTC. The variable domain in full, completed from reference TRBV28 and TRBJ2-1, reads DVKVTQSSRYLVKRTGEKVFLECVQDMDHENMFWYRQDPGLGLRLIYFSYDVKMKEKGDIPEGYSVSREKKERFSLILESASTNQTSMYLCASIPRGTSGEQFFGPGTRLTVL.